This TCR beta chain was captured in a study of beta chain features in type 1 diabetes. Broader study findings: Moderately but significantly shorter TCRB CDR3s were found in Type 1 diabetes patients in all four CD4+ subsets. VDJ junctions in type 1 diabetes patients carried more deletions and fewer insertions.

Of the isolated RNA, all was reverse transcribed, and so the sequenced material was expressed TCRB transcripts. Measured with immunoSEQ multiplex PCR; TCRdb has only the in-frame clones, and not every one. The sample shows roughly 290,000 clones, over 12% of them seen only once. In the case of this clone: Its antigen is currently unknown.

Germline CDR1 and CDR2: SGHAT and FQNNGV. This CDR3 has 18 residues. V lost 0 bases to trimming and J lost 0 bases, with 18 bases between them. This TCR was recovered from a man younger than 30 with type 1 diabetes. This chain joins TRBV11-2 and TRBJ2-7, with D hard to call. Material for sequencing was naive CD4+ T cells from blood. The CDR3 coding sequence is TGTGCCAGCAGCTTAGATACATACCCTAGGAAGAGCTCCTACGAGCAGTACTTC. Protein product: CASSLDTYPRKSSYEQYF.